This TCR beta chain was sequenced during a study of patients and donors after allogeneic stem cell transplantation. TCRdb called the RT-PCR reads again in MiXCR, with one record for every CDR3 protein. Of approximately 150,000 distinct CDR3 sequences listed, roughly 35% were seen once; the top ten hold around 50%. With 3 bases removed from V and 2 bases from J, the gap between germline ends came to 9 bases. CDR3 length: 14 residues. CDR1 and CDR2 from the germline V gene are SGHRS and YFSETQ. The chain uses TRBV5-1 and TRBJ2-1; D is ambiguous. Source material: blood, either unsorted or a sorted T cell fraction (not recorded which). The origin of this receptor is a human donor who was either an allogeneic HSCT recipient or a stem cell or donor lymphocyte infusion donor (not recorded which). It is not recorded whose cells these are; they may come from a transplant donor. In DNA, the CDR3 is TGCGCCAGCAGCTCGGCGGCAGCCTACAATGAGCAGTTCTTC. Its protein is CASSSAAAYNEQFF. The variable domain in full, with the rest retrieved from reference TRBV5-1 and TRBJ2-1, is KAGVTQTPRYLIKTRGQQVTLSCSPISGHRSVSWYQQTPGQGLQFLFEYFSETQRNKGNFPGRFSGRQFSNSRSEMNVSTLELGDSALYLCASSSAAAYNEQFFGPGTRLTVL.